This T cell receptor beta chain was found in a study of blood T cell repertoires in COVID-19. Study-wide background: The study drew acute and convalescent COVID-19 samples from the United States, Italy and Spain.

Sequencing used immunoSEQ multiplex PCR; TCRdb keeps in-frame clones, though not all of them. The sample carries about 210,000 clones, about 86% recorded once. This CDR3 has 13 residues. V was trimmed by 6 bases and J by 5 bases, leaving 14 bases between them. The TCR sequence derives from a woman in her forties or fifties with acute COVID-19. V and J are TRBV12-3 or TRBV12-4 and TRBJ2-7, with a possible D match to TRBD1 (6 bases). The sequenced material came from PBMCs or T cells enriched from blood (not recorded which). The DNA for the CDR3 is TGTGCCAGCAGGGAGACAGGTTCTCACGAGCAGTACTTC. Translating it yields CASRETGSHEQYF.